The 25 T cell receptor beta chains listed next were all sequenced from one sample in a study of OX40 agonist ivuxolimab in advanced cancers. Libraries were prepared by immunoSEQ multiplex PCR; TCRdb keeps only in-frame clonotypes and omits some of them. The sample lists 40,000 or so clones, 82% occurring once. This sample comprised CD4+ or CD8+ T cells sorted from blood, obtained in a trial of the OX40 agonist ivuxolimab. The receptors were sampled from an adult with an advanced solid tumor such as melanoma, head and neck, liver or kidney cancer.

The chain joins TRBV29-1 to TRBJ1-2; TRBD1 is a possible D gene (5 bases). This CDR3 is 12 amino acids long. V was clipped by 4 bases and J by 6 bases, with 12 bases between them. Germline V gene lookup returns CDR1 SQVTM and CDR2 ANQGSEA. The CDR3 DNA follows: TGCAGCGTTGCGGGGGGTATCGATGGCTACACCTTC. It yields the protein CSVAGGIDGYTF.

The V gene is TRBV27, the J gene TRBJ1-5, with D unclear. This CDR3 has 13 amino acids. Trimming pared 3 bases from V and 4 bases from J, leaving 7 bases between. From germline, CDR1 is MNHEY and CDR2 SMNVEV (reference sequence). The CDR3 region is CASSFAWNQPQHF. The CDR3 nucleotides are TGTGCCAGCAGTTTCGCCTGGAATCAGCCCCAGCATTTT.

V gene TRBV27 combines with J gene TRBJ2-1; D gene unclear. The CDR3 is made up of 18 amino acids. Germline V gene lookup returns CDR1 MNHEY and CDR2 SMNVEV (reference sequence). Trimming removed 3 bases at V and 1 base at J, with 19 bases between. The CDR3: CASSFGGLGRFSYNEQFF. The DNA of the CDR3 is TGTGCCAGCAGTTTCGGCGGCCTCGGGCGATTTTCCTACAATGAGCAGTTCTTC.

The CDR3 nucleotides read TGTGCCAGCAGCGGGAGGGGCTTAGCGGGAGGGCGCAATGAGCAGTTCTTC. It codes for CASSGRGLAGGRNEQFF. The chain uses TRBV5-6 and TRBJ2-1, with TRBD2 matching 11 bases. This CDR3 is 17 amino acids long. Germline CDR1 SGHDT, CDR2 YYEEEE. The V segment lost 4 bases and the J segment 6 bases; nucleotides outside the gene matches: 12.

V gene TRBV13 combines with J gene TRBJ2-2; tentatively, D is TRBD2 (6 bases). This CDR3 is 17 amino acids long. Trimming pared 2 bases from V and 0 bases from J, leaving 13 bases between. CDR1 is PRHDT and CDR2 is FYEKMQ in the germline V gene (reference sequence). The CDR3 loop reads CASSLLREIANTGELFF. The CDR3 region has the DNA TGTGCCAGCAGCTTACTCCGGGAGATAGCGAACACCGGGGAGCTGTTTTTT.

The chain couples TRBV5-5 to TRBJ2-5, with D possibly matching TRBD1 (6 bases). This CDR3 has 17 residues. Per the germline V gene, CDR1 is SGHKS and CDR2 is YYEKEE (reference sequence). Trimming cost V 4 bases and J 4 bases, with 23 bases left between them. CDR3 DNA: TGTGCCAGCAGCCCTCAGGGGTTCCCAATGAACGGAGAGACCCAGTACTTC. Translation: CASSPQGFPMNGETQYF.

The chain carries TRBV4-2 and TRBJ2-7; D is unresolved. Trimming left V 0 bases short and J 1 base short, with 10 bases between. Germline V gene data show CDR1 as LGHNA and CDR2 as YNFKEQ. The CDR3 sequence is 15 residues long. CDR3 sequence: CASSQDSTGSYEQYF. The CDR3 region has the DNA TGTGCCAGCAGCCAAGACTCGACTGGATCCTACGAGCAGTACTTC.

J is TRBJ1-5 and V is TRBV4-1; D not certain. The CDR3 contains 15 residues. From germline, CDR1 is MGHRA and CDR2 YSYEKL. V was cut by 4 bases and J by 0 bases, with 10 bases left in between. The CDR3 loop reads CASSPDRNSNQPQHF. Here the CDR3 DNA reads TGCGCCAGCAGCCCGGACCGAAATAGCAATCAGCCCCAGCATTTT.

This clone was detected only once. CDR3 protein: CATDSGVEPQHF. DNA for the CDR3: TGTGCCACCGACTCAGGGGTAGAGCCCCAGCATTTT. The chain carries TRBV28 and TRBJ1-5, with D perhaps TRBD1 (6 bases). This CDR3 has 12 amino acids. The germline CDR1 and CDR2 sequences are MDHEN and SYDVKM. V lost 10 bases and J 8 bases, leaving 15 bases between the germline ends. Complete variable domain (other parts from reference TRBV28 and TRBJ1-5): DVKVTQSSRYLVKRTGEKVFLECVQDMDHENMFWYRQDPGLGLRLIYFSYDVKMKEKGDIPEGYSVSREKKERFSLILESASTNQTSMYLCATDSGVEPQHFGDGTRLSIL.

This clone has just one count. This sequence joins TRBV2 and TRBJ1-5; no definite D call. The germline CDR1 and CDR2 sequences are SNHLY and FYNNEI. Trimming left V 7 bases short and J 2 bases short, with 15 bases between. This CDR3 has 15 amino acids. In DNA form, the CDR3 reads TGTGCCAGCACCGAAATGTCACCGGGCAATCAGCCCCAGCATTTT. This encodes CASTEMSPGNQPQHF.

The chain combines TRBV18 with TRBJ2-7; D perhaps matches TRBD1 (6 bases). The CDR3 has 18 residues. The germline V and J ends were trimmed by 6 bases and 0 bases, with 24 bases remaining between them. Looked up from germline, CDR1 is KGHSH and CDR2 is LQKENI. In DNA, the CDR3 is TGTGCCAGCTCCCGGGAAGTTTTATCAGGGGCCCTCTCCTACGAGCAGTACTTC. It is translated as CASSREVLSGALSYEQYF.

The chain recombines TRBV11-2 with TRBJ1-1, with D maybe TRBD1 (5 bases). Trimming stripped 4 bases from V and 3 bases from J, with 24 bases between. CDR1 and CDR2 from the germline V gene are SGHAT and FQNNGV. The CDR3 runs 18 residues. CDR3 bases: TGTGCCAGCAGCTACCGGCGAGCGGGGCGGGCTTCGGACACTGAAGCTTTCTTT. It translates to CASSYRRAGRASDTEAFF.

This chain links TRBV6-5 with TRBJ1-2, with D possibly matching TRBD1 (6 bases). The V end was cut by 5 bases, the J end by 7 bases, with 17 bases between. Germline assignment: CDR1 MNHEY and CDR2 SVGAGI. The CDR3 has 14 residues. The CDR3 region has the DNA TGTGCCAGCAGTCCCGGGCGGGAGGGGGGTGGCTACACCTTC. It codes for CASSPGREGGGYTF.

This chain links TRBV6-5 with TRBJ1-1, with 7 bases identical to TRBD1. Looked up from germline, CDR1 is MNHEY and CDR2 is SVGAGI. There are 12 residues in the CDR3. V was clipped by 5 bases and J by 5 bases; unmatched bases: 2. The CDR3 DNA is TGTGCCAGCAGTACCAGGGGGACTGAAGCTTTCTTT. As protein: CASSTRGTEAFF.

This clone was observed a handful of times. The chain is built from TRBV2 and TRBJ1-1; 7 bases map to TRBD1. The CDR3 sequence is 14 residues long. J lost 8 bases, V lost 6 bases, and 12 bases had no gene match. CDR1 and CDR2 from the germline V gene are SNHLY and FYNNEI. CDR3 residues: CASRREIGQDEAFF. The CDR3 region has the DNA TGTGCCAGCAGGCGGGAGATAGGACAGGACGAAGCTTTCTTT.

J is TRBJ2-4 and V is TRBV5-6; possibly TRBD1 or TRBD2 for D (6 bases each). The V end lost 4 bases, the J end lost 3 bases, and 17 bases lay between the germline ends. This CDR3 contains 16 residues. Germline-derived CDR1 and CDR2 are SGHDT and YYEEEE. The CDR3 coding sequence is TGTGCCAGCAGCCCGAGAGGGGGGTGGGGCAAAAACATTCAGTACTTC. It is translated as CASSPRGGWGKNIQYF.

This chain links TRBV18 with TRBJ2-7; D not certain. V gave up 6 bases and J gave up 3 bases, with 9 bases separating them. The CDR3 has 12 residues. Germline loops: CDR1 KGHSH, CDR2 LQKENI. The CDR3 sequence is CASSLDGYEQYF. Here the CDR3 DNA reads TGTGCCAGCTCTCTCGACGGCTACGAGCAGTACTTC.

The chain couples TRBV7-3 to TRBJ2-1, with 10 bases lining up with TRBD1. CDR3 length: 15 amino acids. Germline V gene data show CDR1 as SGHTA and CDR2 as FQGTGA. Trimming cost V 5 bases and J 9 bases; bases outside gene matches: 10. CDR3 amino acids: CASSPTTGGLGEQFF. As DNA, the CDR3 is TGTGCCAGCAGCCCGACGACAGGGGGCCTGGGTGAGCAGTTCTTC.

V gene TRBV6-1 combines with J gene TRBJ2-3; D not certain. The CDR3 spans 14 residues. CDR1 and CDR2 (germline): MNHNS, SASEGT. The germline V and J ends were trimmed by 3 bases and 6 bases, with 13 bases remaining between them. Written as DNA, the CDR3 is TGTGCCAGCAGTGACGGTGGGGTCGGGGATACGCAGTATTTT. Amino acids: CASSDGGVGDTQYF.

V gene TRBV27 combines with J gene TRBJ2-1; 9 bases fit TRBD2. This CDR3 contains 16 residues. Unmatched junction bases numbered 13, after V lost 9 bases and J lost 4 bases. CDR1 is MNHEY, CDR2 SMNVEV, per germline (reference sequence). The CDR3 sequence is CASGPTLAGRYNEQFF. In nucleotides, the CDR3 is TGTGCCAGTGGCCCCACCCTAGCGGGAAGGTACAATGAGCAGTTCTTC.

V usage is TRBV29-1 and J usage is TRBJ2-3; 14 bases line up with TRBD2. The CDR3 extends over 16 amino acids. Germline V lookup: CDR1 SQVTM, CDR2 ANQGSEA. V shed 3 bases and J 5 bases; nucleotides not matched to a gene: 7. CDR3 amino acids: CSVDSSGTSGRDTQYF. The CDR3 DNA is TGCAGCGTTGATTCCTCTGGGACTAGCGGGAGAGATACGCAGTATTTT.

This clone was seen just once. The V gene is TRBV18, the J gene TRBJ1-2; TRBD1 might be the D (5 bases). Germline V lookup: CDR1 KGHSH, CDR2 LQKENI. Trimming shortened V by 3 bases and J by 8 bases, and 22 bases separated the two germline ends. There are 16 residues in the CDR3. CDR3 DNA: TGTGCCAGCTCACCCGCCGTCGGGGCACTTCCTCGCGGCTACACCTTC. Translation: CASSPAVGALPRGYTF. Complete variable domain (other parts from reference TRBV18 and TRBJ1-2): NAGVMQNPRHLVRRRGQEARLRCSPMKGHSHVYWYRQLPEEGLKFMVYLQKENIIDESGMPKERFSAEFPKEGPSILRIQQVVRGDSAAYFCASSPAVGALPRGYTFGSGTRLTVV.

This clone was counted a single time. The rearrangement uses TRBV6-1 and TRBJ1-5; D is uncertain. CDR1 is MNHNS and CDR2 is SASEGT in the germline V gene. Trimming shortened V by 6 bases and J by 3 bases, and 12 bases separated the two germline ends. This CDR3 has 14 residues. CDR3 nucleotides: TGTGCCAGCAGAGGCTCCGGGCCCAATCAGCCCCAGCATTTT. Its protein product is CASRGSGPNQPQHF.

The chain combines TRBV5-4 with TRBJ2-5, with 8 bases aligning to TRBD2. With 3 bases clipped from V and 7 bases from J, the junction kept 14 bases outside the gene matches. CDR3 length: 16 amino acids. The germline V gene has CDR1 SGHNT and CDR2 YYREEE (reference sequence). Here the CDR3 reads CASSSAGGGRMGTQYF. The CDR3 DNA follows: TGTGCCAGCAGCTCTGCGGGGGGCGGAAGAATGGGGACCCAGTACTTC. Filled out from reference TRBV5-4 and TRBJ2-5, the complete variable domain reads ETGVTQSPTHLIKTRGQQVTLRCSSQSGHNTVSWYQQALGQGPQFIFQYYREEENGRGNFPPRFSGLQFPNYSSELNVNALELDDSALYLCASSSAGGGRMGTQYFGPGTRLLVL.

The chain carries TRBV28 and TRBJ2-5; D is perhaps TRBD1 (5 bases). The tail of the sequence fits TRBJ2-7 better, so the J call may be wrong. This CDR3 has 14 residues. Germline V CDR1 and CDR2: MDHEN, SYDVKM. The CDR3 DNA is TGTGCCAGCAGACAGTGGGTGCAGGGATACGAGCAGTACTTC. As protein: CASRQWVQGYEQYF.